One and the same sample provided the 2 T cell receptor beta chains below, sequenced in a study of blood T cell repertoires in COVID-19. TCRdb keeps only in-frame clones here, not all; method: immunoSEQ multiplex PCR. In the table there are roughly 130,000 clones, 84% of which are singletons. Sequencing was performed on peripheral blood. The receptors derive from a young woman who had recovered from COVID-19.

The rearrangement links TRBV6-1 to TRBJ2-2; D is ambiguous. Germline V lookup: CDR1 MNHNS, CDR2 SASEGT. Between the trimmed V and J ends, which lost 1 base and 1 base, there was a span of 7 bases. The CDR3 extends over 15 amino acids. CDR3 in amino acids: CASSEVYGNTGELFF. Here the CDR3 DNA reads TGTGCCAGCAGTGAAGTATACGGGAACACCGGGGAGCTGTTTTTT.

The table lists this clone with a few counts. J is TRBJ1-5 and V is TRBV5-5, with 10 bases identical to TRBD1. The germline V gene has CDR1 SGHKS and CDR2 YYEKEE (reference sequence). Trimming at V came to 4 bases and at J to 2 bases, leaving 3 bases not matched to a gene. The CDR3 contains 15 residues. The CDR3 loop reads CASSQGTGGNQPQHF. The CDR3 DNA follows: TGTGCCAGCAGCCAGGGGACAGGGGGCAATCAGCCCCAGCATTTT.